A selection of T cell receptor beta chains follows, all from one sample in a study of spatial heterogeneity in lung cancer. TCRdb reprocessed the 5' RACE reads with MiXCR, giving one entry per CDR3 protein. The sample has around 75,000 distinct CDR3 sequences, more than 10% seen once. Sequenced material: PBMCs, taken at surgery. Receptors originate from a male donor with early-stage non-small cell lung cancer. CDR3s include the opening cysteine and the closing phenylalanine or tryptophan. The order of the fields is V gene, CDR3 length, D gene, J gene, clone size, CDR3 DNA, CDR3 protein. The D gene is left open where the match is weak. The listing skips clone size in some rows; elsewhere it reads once, few, many or a size class.

V: TRBV18; length: 13; D: -; J: TRBJ1-1; size: few; DNA: TGTGCCAGCTCACCTAAGATGAACACTGAAGCTTTCTTT; CDR3: CASSPKMNTEAFF
V: TRBV7-9; length: 17; D: TRBD1; J: TRBJ2-7; size: many; DNA: TGTGCCAGCAGCTCCCAAAAACGCGGGACAGGTTTTTACGAGCAGTACTTC; CDR3: CASSSQKRGTGFYEQYF
V: TRBV5-4; length: 15; D: -; J: TRBJ2-7; size: many; DNA: TGTGCCAGCAGCTTGGAATGGGGAAGCTCCTACGAGCAGTACTTC; CDR3: CASSLEWGSSYEQYF
V: TRBV10-3; length: 13; D: TRBD1; J: TRBJ2-7; size: -; DNA: TGTGCCATCATGGGACAGGGTAGTTACGAGCAGTACTTC; CDR3: CAIMGQGSYEQYF
V: TRBV2; length: 13; D: TRBD2; J: TRBJ2-5; size: few; DNA: TGTGCCAGCAGGGGGAGGGTCCAAGAGACCCAGTACTTC; CDR3: CASRGRVQETQYF
V: TRBV29-1; length: 18; D: -; J: TRBJ2-4; size: -; DNA: TGCAGCGTTGTGTCCCCCATCGGACTTACATTAGCCAAAAACATTCAGTACTTC; CDR3: CSVVSPIGLTLAKNIQYF
V: TRBV24-1; length: 14; D: TRBD1; J: TRBJ1-1; size: few; DNA: TGTGCCACCTCTAGGACAGGGGGCGTCACTGAAGCTTTCTTT; CDR3: CATSRTGGVTEAFF
V: TRBV4-1; length: 15; D: TRBD2; J: TRBJ2-1; size: many; DNA: TGCGCCAGCAGCCATAGCGGGAGTCGGGACAATGAGCAGTTCTTC; CDR3: CASSHSGSRDNEQFF
V: TRBV9; length: 14; D: -; J: TRBJ1-1; size: once; DNA: TGTGCCAGCAGCGACGGCGGGGTGAACACTGAAGCTTTCTTT; CDR3: CASSDGGVNTEAFF
V: TRBV2; length: 13; D: -; J: TRBJ2-1; size: -; DNA: TGTGCCAGCAGTGAGCGGGAATACAATGAGCAGTTCTTC; CDR3: CASSEREYNEQFF
V: TRBV4-1; length: 16; D: -; J: TRBJ2-1; size: many; DNA: TGCGCCAGCAGCCGATTGGAGGGCCTCTCCTACAATGAGCAGTTCTTC; CDR3: CASSRLEGLSYNEQFF
V: TRBV11-3; length: 13; D: -; J: TRBJ1-1; size: many; DNA: TGTGCCAGCAGCCCTACAGGGTATACTGAAGCTTTCTTT; CDR3: CASSPTGYTEAFF
V: TRBV7-9; length: 13; D: -; J: TRBJ1-5; size: -; DNA: TGTGCCAGCAGCCCCAGGGAGGAGCAGCCCCAGCATTTT; CDR3: CASSPREEQPQHF
V: TRBV11-3; length: 14; D: -; J: TRBJ2-2; size: -; DNA: TGTGCCAGCAGCTTAGAGGGTAGCACCGGGGAGCTGTTTTTT; CDR3: CASSLEGSTGELFF
V: TRBV2; length: 12; D: TRBD1; J: TRBJ2-4; size: many; DNA: TGTGCCAAGTCGGGACAGGGGAACATTCAGTACTTC; CDR3: CAKSGQGNIQYF
V: TRBV2; length: 10; D: -; J: TRBJ2-1; size: few; DNA: TGTGCCAGCGAAAACAATGAGCAGTTCTTC; CDR3: CASENNEQFF
V: TRBV10-3; length: 15; D: -; J: TRBJ2-4; size: few; DNA: TGTGCCATCGGATCCCAGGACACCCTCGGGAACATTCAGTACTTC; CDR3: CAIGSQDTLGNIQYF
V: TRBV7-9; length: 14; D: TRBD2; J: TRBJ2-5; size: many; DNA: TGTGCCAGCAGTTCAACGGGAGGAACAGAGACCCAGTACTTC; CDR3: CASSSTGGTETQYF
V: TRBV12-3/TRBV12-4; length: 15; D: TRBD1; J: TRBJ2-2; size: -; DNA: TGTGCCAGCAGTTTAGGGACAGGGGACACCGGGGAGCTGTTTTTT; CDR3: CASSLGTGDTGELFF
V: TRBV2; length: 14; D: -; J: TRBJ2-5; size: many; DNA: TGTGCCAGCAGTGAAGAGACAGCCCTGCGGACCCAGTACTTC; CDR3: CASSEETALRTQYF
V: TRBV29-1; length: 13; D: -; J: TRBJ1-4; size: -; DNA: TGCAGCGTTGAACGGGGGGCGGATGAAAAACTGTTTTTT; CDR3: CSVERGADEKLFF
V: TRBV5-4; length: 14; D: -; J: TRBJ1-2; size: many; DNA: TGTGCCAGCAGCTTGGGCGGAGCGAACTATGGCTACACCTTC; CDR3: CASSLGGANYGYTF
V: TRBV4-1; length: 13; D: -; J: TRBJ2-7; size: many; DNA: TGCGCCAGCAGCCAAGGACTAGGCTACGAGCAGTACTTC; CDR3: CASSQGLGYEQYF
V: TRBV5-6; length: 13; D: -; J: TRBJ1-5; size: few; DNA: TGTGCCAGCAGTTCCACAGGGAATCAGCCCCAGCATTTT; CDR3: CASSSTGNQPQHF
V: TRBV6-5; length: 14; D: TRBD1; J: TRBJ1-1; size: -; DNA: TGTGCCAGCAGGAGACAGGGGTCGAACACTGAAGCTTTCTTT; CDR3: CASRRQGSNTEAFF
V: TRBV5-5; length: 13; D: -; J: TRBJ1-1; size: many; DNA: TGTGCCAGCAGCTTATGGGGAGGAACTGAAGCTTTCTTT; CDR3: CASSLWGGTEAFF
V: TRBV11-2; length: 14; D: -; J: TRBJ1-2; size: -; DNA: TGTGCCAGCAGACCGATCAGGGATTACTATGGCTACACCTTC; CDR3: CASRPIRDYYGYTF
V: TRBV12-5; length: 17; D: -; J: TRBJ2-3; size: -; DNA: TGTGCTAGTGGTTTGGTACGAGTAGAGCCCAGCACAGATACGCAGTATTTT; CDR3: CASGLVRVEPSTDTQYF
V: TRBV12-3/TRBV12-4; length: 13; D: -; J: TRBJ1-1; size: many; DNA: TGTGCCAGCAGCCGAGCGGGCTTGGCTGAAGCTTTCTTT; CDR3: CASSRAGLAEAFF
V: TRBV20-1; length: 15; D: -; J: TRBJ2-6; size: few; DNA: TGCAGTGCTCTTCTGCCGGGAGCTGGGGCCAACGTCCTGACTTTC; CDR3: CSALLPGAGANVLTF
V: TRBV5-1; length: 15; D: -; J: TRBJ1-2; size: few; DNA: TGCGCCAGCAGCTTTGCATCAGATCAGAACTATGGCTACACCTTC; CDR3: CASSFASDQNYGYTF
V: TRBV7-3; length: 14; D: -; J: TRBJ2-7; size: -; DNA: TGTGCCAGCAGCCCCCAGGGCAGCTCCTACGAGCAGTACTTC; CDR3: CASSPQGSSYEQYF
V: TRBV6-2/TRBV6-3; length: 15; D: -; J: TRBJ2-2; size: few; DNA: TGTGCCAGCAGTTACTCCCGACAGACAGCGGGGGAGCTGTTTTTT; CDR3: CASSYSRQTAGELFF
V: TRBV12-3/TRBV12-4; length: 12; D: -; J: TRBJ2-7; size: many; DNA: TGTGCCAGCAGTGCGACAGGTATCGAGCAGTACTTC; CDR3: CASSATGIEQYF
V: TRBV6-2/TRBV6-3; length: 15; D: -; J: TRBJ1-1; size: -; DNA: TGTGCCAGCAGGACGCCGACCCTGAGGAACACTGAAGCTTTCTTT; CDR3: CASRTPTLRNTEAFF
V: TRBV20-1; length: 14; D: TRBD2; J: TRBJ2-5; size: once; DNA: TGCAGTGCTAGGGCTAGCGGGAAACAAGAGACCCAGTACTTC; CDR3: CSARASGKQETQYF
V: TRBV20-1; length: 14; D: -; J: TRBJ2-1; size: few; DNA: TGCAGTGCTAGAATTAGTCGCTCCTACAATGAGCAGTTCTTC; CDR3: CSARISRSYNEQFF
V: TRBV12-3/TRBV12-4; length: 12; D: -; J: TRBJ1-5; size: few; DNA: TGTGCCAGCAGATGGGGTGGTCAGCCCCAGCATTTT; CDR3: CASRWGGQPQHF
V: TRBV7-2; length: 13; D: -; J: TRBJ1-2; size: few; DNA: TGTGCCAGCAGCCCACATACTAACTATGGCTACACCTTC; CDR3: CASSPHTNYGYTF
V: TRBV12-5; length: 13; D: -; J: TRBJ1-6; size: few; DNA: TGTGCTAGTGGTTTGGAACAGGCTTCACCCCTCCACTTT; CDR3: CASGLEQASPLHF
V: TRBV30; length: 13; D: TRBD1; J: TRBJ1-6; size: once; DNA: TGTGCCTGGAGTGAGGACAGGGGTTCACCCCTCCACTTT; CDR3: CAWSEDRGSPLHF
V: TRBV18; length: 15; D: -; J: TRBJ2-7; size: few; DNA: TGTGCCAGCTCCCTTGACAGGACAAGCTCCTACGAGCAGTACTTC; CDR3: CASSLDRTSSYEQYF
V: TRBV29-1; length: 11; D: TRBD2; J: TRBJ2-7; size: many; DNA: TGCAGCTCTTGGGGAGGGGACGAGCAGTACTTC; CDR3: CSSWGGDEQYF
V: TRBV7-8; length: 15; D: -; J: TRBJ1-1; size: few; DNA: TGTGCCAGCAGCTTAGCTACAGGGTTAGGCACTGAAGCTTTCTTT; CDR3: CASSLATGLGTEAFF
V: TRBV6-2/TRBV6-3; length: 15; D: TRBD1; J: TRBJ1-6; size: few; DNA: TGTGCCAGCAGTCCGGGCGGACAGGGGAATTCACCCCTCCACTTT; CDR3: CASSPGGQGNSPLHF
V: TRBV27; length: 15; D: -; J: TRBJ2-1; size: many; DNA: TGTGCCAGCAGTTTATCGGTGTTCTCCTACAATGAGCAGTTCTTC; CDR3: CASSLSVFSYNEQFF
V: TRBV20-1; length: 13; D: -; J: TRBJ1-5; size: -; DNA: TGCAGTGCTATACAGGAGACTCCCCAGCCCCAGCATTTT; CDR3: CSAIQETPQPQHF
V: TRBV9; length: 13; D: -; J: TRBJ2-3; size: many; DNA: TGTGCCAGCAGCGTAGGTAGCACAGATACGCAGTATTTT; CDR3: CASSVGSTDTQYF
V: TRBV18; length: 18; D: -; J: TRBJ1-4; size: -; DNA: TGTGCCAGCTCACTGACAGTACACTCACCGACAACTAATGAAAAACTGTTTTTT; CDR3: CASSLTVHSPTTNEKLFF
V: TRBV5-4; length: 15; D: TRBD1; J: TRBJ2-7; size: -; DNA: TGTGCCAGCAGCTCATCACAGGGGACCGGCTACGAGCAGTACTTC; CDR3: CASSSSQGTGYEQYF
V: TRBV28; length: 14; D: -; J: TRBJ2-7; size: many; DNA: TGTGCCAGCAGTCCCGCGCGCGGTTCCTACGAGCAGTACTTC; CDR3: CASSPARGSYEQYF
V: TRBV3-1; length: 12; D: TRBD1; J: TRBJ1-1; size: few; DNA: TGTGCCAGCAGACCTGACAGGGGTGAAGCTTTCTTT; CDR3: CASRPDRGEAFF
V: TRBV6-6; length: 16; D: -; J: TRBJ1-1; size: -; DNA: TGTGCCAGCAGTTACCGATCAGGTCCCTTGAACACTGAAGCTTTCTTT; CDR3: CASSYRSGPLNTEAFF